This T cell receptor (beta chain) was sequenced during a study of OX40 agonist ivuxolimab in advanced cancers. As concerns this clone: Its antigen remains unknown.

Looked up from germline, CDR1 is ENHRY and CDR2 is SYGVKD. Trimming pared 0 bases from V and 6 bases from J, leaving 11 bases between. The CDR3 contains 14 residues. Study outcomes and limitations: Those patients achieving a partial response at 0.1-3.0 mg/kg showed among the lowest clonal expansion.

This table comes from immunoSEQ multiplex PCR, and its TCRdb copy is limited to in-frame clones, with some not included. The sample includes roughly 81,000 clones, 88% seen only once; the top ten take about 0.45%. The TCR was taken from an adult with an advanced solid tumor such as melanoma, head and neck, liver or kidney cancer. The rearrangement joins TRBV10-3 to TRBJ1-2; D gene unclear. Sample: CD4+ or CD8+ T cells sorted from blood, taken in a trial of the OX40 agonist ivuxolimab. DNA of the CDR3: TGTGCCATCAGTGAGTCACAGAACCCTAATGGCTACACCTTC. Residues: CAISESQNPNGYTF.